The 20 T cell receptor beta chains below were found in one sample sequenced in a study of blood T cell repertoires in COVID-19. Clones were sequenced by immunoSEQ multiplex PCR, and TCRdb holds only the in-frame ones, with some missing. The sample lists 150,000 to 200,000 clones, around nine tenths occurring once. Sequencing was done on a sample of peripheral blood. The receptors derive from a man aged 18-30 years with active or convalescent COVID-19.

CDR3 DNA: TGTGCCAGCAGACCGGGACATATGACCGGGGAGCTGTTTTTT. Amino acids: CASRPGHMTGELFF. The rearrangement links TRBV6-6 to TRBJ2-2, with D possibly being TRBD1 (6 bases). The germline CDR1 and CDR2 sequences are MNHNY and SVGAGI (reference sequence). The CDR3 extends over 14 amino acids. Trimming took 6 bases from V and 5 from J, leaving 13 bases between them.

J is TRBJ1-2 and V is TRBV19, with D hard to call. Germline V CDR1 and CDR2: LNHDA, SQIVND (reference sequence). Trimming removed 7 bases from V and 0 bases from J, with 9 bases in between. The CDR3 has 13 residues. CDR3 in DNA: TGTGCCAGTATGTCCCCCACTAACTATGGCTACACCTTC. This encodes CASMSPTNYGYTF. Supplemented by reference TRBV19 and TRBJ1-2, the full variable domain reads DGGITQSPKYLFRKEGQNVTLSCEQNLNHDAMYWYRQDPGQGLRLIYYSQIVNDFQKGDIAEGYSVSREKKESFPLTVTSAQKNPTAFYLCASMSPTNYGYTFGSGTRLTVV.

The chain links TRBV7-2 to TRBJ1-5; TRBD1 matches at 8 bases. The CDR3 is made up of 16 amino acids. Germline values: CDR1 SGHTA, CDR2 FQGNSA. V was pared by 1 base and J by 7 bases, with 9 bases of the junction left unmatched. The CDR3 coding sequence is TGTGCCAGCAGCTTAGTTGTTGGACAGGGTGGACAGCCCCAGCATTTT. Its translation: CASSLVVGQGGQPQHF.

The chain couples TRBV2 to TRBJ2-3; 9 bases agree with TRBD2. J lost 1 base, V lost 5 bases, and 1 base had no gene match. Germline CDR1 SNHLY, CDR2 FYNNEI. The CDR3 runs to 14 residues. The CDR3 sequence is CASSWTSGTDTQYF. CDR3 nucleotide sequence: TGTGCCAGCAGTTGGACTAGCGGCACAGATACGCAGTATTTT.

The V call is TRBV18, the J call TRBJ2-2, with D possibly matching TRBD2 (6 bases). This CDR3 has 16 amino acids. The V and J ends lost 7 bases and 4 bases respectively, with 19 bases between them. Germline V gene data show CDR1 as KGHSH and CDR2 as LQKENI. DNA of the CDR3: TGTGCCAGCTTTCCGGCGGGAAAAGCGGGCACCGGGGAGCTGTTTTTT. Translation: CASFPAGKAGTGELFF.

The CDR3 loop reads CASSSGQTNTEAFF. The CDR3 DNA reads TGTGCCAGCAGCTCGGGACAGACGAACACTGAAGCTTTCTTT. The chain links TRBV11-1 to TRBJ1-1, with TRBD1 matching 7 bases. This CDR3 comprises 14 residues. Germline V gene data show CDR1 as SGHAT and CDR2 as FQDESV (reference sequence). V lost 4 bases and J lost 1; bases outside the gene matches: 3.

The sample holds many counts of this clone. V is TRBV9 and J is TRBJ2-7; D is ambiguous. Between the trimmed V and J ends, which lost 5 bases and 5 bases, there was a span of 20 bases. The V gene's germline CDR1 is SGDLS and CDR2 YYNGEE. CDR3 size: 15 residues. The CDR3 DNA reads TGTGCCAGCAGTTATCTACCCGGGTTTTTGGACGAGCAGTACTTC. This translates into CASSYLPGFLDEQYF.

The chain links TRBV7-3 to TRBJ2-3, with 10 bases identical to TRBD2. The germline gives CDR1 SGHTA, CDR2 FQGTGA. This CDR3 has 17 residues. The junction had 6 bases not matched to a gene; V was cut back by 1 base and J by 2 bases. CDR3 sequence (DNA): TGTGCCAGCAGCTTAAAAGGACTAGCGGAAGACACAGATACGCAGTATTTT. This encodes CASSLKGLAEDTDTQYF.

The J gene is TRBJ2-7, the V gene TRBV2; weak D call: TRBD1 (6 bases). Germline V gives CDR1 SNHLY, CDR2 FYNNEI. V was clipped by 4 bases and J by 1 base, with 8 bases between them. CDR3 size: 13 residues. The CDR3 loop is CASSGQESYEQYV. As DNA, the CDR3 is TGTGCCAGCAGTGGACAGGAGTCCTACGAGCAGTACGTC.

The chain joins TRBV6-6 to TRBJ2-7, with D possibly matching TRBD1 (6 bases). Germline CDR1 reads MNHNY; CDR2 reads SVGAGI (reference sequence). V was cut by 7 bases and J by 0 bases, with 19 bases left in between. The length of the CDR3 is 16 residues. The CDR3 sequence is CASTFLRGQSSYEQYF. The CDR3 DNA reads as TGTGCCAGCACCTTCCTAAGAGGACAGAGCTCCTACGAGCAGTACTTC.

A single count supports this clone. The gene calls are TRBV7-9 and TRBJ1-4; 12 nucleotides line up with TRBD1. The J segment lost 3 bases and the V segment lost 1 base, leaving 3 bases of the junction unmatched. Looked up from germline, CDR1 is SEHNR and CDR2 is FQNEAQ (reference sequence). The CDR3 length is 17 residues. The CDR3 is CASSLEGQGAANEKLFF. The CDR3 region has the DNA TGTGCCAGCAGCTTAGAGGGACAGGGGGCAGCTAATGAAAAACTGTTTTTT. The full variable domain, rest sourced from reference TRBV7-9 and TRBJ1-4, is DTGVSQNPRHKITKRGQNVTFRCDPISEHNRLYWYRQTLGQGPEFLTYFQNEAQLEKSRLLSDRFSAERPKGSFSTLEIQRTEQGDSAMYLCASSLEGQGAANEKLFFGSGTQLSVL.

The chain recombines TRBV4-3 with TRBJ2-1; D is possibly TRBD2 (5 bases). The V gene lost 7 bases and the J gene lost 5 bases, with 21 bases spanning the gap. The CDR3 runs 16 residues. Germline CDR1 is LGHNA and CDR2 is YSLEER. The CDR3 nucleotides are TGCGCCAGCACCTCAGAGGCTAGCTACAGTCACAATGAGCAGTTCTTC. Translation gives CASTSEASYSHNEQFF.

This clone was recorded once. V usage is TRBV30 and J usage is TRBJ1-1; the D is unclear. CDR3 length: 16 amino acids. The germline V gene has CDR1 GTSNPN and CDR2 SVGIG (reference sequence). With 5 bases removed from V and 3 bases from J, the gap between germline ends came to 22 bases. For the CDR3, the DNA is TGTGCCTGGGGGATACCTGGGAGCCAGTGGGACACTGAAGCTTTCTTT. Translated: CAWGIPGSQWDTEAFF.

This clone was recorded only once. The chain uses TRBV2 and TRBJ2-7, with a possible D match to TRBD1 (6 bases). The germline V and J ends were trimmed by 9 bases and 3 bases, with 9 bases remaining between them. This CDR3 has 11 amino acids. From germline, CDR1 is SNHLY and CDR2 FYNNEI. In nucleotides, the CDR3 is TGTGCCAGTACCAGGGGCTACGAGCAGTACGTC. As protein: CASTRGYEQYV.

V and J are TRBV11-2 and TRBJ2-3, with D possibly being TRBD2 (5 bases). The CDR3 is 14 residues long. The germline V and J ends were trimmed by 3 bases and 2 bases, with 9 bases remaining between them. Germline CDR1 and CDR2: SGHAT and FQNNGV. The CDR3 spells CASSFSDTTDTQYF. CDR3 DNA sequence: TGTGCCAGCAGCTTTAGCGATACCACAGATACGCAGTATTTT.

This clone is a singleton in its sample. The chain recombines TRBV2 with TRBJ1-1, with D possibly being TRBD1 (6 bases). V was pared by 7 bases and J by 11 bases, with 17 bases between. Germline V lookup: CDR1 SNHLY, CDR2 FYNNEI. This CDR3 has 12 amino acids. The CDR3 sequence: CASTSQGIRAFF. The CDR3, as DNA: TGTGCCAGCACCTCACAGGGAATCCGGGCTTTCTTT.

This chain links TRBV24-1 with TRBJ2-2; 10 nucleotides match TRBD2. Germline loops: CDR1 KGHDR, CDR2 SFDVKD. The CDR3 totals 16 residues. Trimming took 8 bases from V and 6 from J; bases not matched to a gene: 11. The CDR3 protein is CATTDGTSGDPGELFF. The CDR3 DNA reads as TGTGCCACCACCGACGGAACTAGCGGGGATCCCGGGGAGCTGTTTTTT.

The chain joins TRBV3-1 (or the pseudogene TRBV3-2) to TRBJ2-2, with D possibly being TRBD1 (6 bases). Trimming left V 4 bases short and J 4 bases short, with 16 bases between. CDR3 length: 16 residues. Germline assignment: CDR1 LGHDT and CDR2 YNNKEL (reference sequence). CDR3 loop: CASSPQFRGFTGELFF. CDR3 nucleotides: TGTGCCAGCAGCCCACAATTCAGGGGCTTCACCGGGGAGCTGTTTTTT.

The chain combines TRBV27 with TRBJ1-1; 8 positions match TRBD1. With V trimmed by 7 bases and J by 0 bases, 4 bases remained unmatched. Looked up from germline, CDR1 is MNHEY and CDR2 is SMNVEV (reference sequence). The CDR3 runs 14 residues. The CDR3 spells CASIRDRMNTEAFF. The DNA for the CDR3 is TGTGCCAGCATCCGGGACAGGATGAACACTGAAGCTTTCTTT.

This chain links TRBV5-6 with TRBJ1-1, with D unresolved. CDR3 length equals 13 residues. Germline V gene sequence: CDR1 SGHDT, CDR2 YYEEEE. With 4 bases removed from V and 1 base from J, the gap between germline ends came to 8 bases. This chain's CDR3 is CASSLIRNTEAFF. The CDR3 DNA sequence: TGTGCCAGCAGCCTGATCAGGAACACTGAAGCTTTCTTT. The complete variable domain, with remaining parts taken from reference TRBV5-6 and TRBJ1-1, reads DAGVTQSPTHLIKTRGQQVTLRCSPKSGHDTVSWYQQALGQGPQFIFQYYEEEERQRGNFPDRFSGHQFPNYSSELNVNALLLGDSALYLCASSLIRNTEAFFGQGTRLTVV.